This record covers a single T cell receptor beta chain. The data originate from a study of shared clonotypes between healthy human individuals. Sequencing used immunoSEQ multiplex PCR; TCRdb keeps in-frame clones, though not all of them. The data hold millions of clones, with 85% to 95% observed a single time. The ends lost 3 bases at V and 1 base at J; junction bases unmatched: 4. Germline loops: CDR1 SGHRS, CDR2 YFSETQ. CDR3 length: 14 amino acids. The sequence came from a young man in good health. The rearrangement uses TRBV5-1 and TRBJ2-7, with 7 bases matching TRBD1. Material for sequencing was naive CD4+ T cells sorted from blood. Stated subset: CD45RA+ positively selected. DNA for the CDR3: TGCGCCAGCAGCTGGGACAGTACTTCCTACGAGCAGTACTTC. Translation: CASSWDSTSYEQYF.